This T cell receptor (beta chain) was identified during a study of T cells in Graves' hyperthyroidism and ophthalmopathy. Clinical symptoms, serum thyroxine, TRAb, thyroid ultrasound and orbital computed tomography established diagnosis. V shed 2 bases and J shed 0 bases, with 9 bases lying between them. Germline-derived CDR1 and CDR2 are SGHRS and YFSETQ. This CDR3 contains 15 residues. RNA transcripts provided the source from which TCR beta CDR3 regions were amplified. The HTBI primer set drove a first-round RT-PCR of the TCR CDR3. TCRdb ran MiXCR on the multiplex PCR reads and lists one entry per CDR3 protein. The table has about 360,000 distinct CDR3 sequences, about 13% seen once.

Sequenced input: blood. The source is a woman in her late teens or twenties with Graves' hyperthyroidism. The chain links TRBV5-1 to TRBJ1-3; tentative D call: TRBD1 (5 bases). The CDR3 bases are TGCGCCAGCAGCTTTGGGGACGGCTCTGGAAACACCATATATTTT. This translates into CASSFGDGSGNTIYF.